This paragraph reports one T cell receptor (beta chain). The germline V gene encodes CDR1 MNHEY and CDR2 SMNVEV (reference sequence). Trimming removed 5 bases at V and 11 bases at J, with 27 bases between. This CDR3 contains 16 residues. This specimen belongs to a study of shared T cell receptors in the human thymus. The data were produced by immunoSEQ multiplex PCR, yet TCRdb's version contains in-frame clones alone and is incomplete. The repertoire holds a few hundred thousand clones, approximately 95% seen once, with around 0.019% in the top ten. Sequencing was performed on thymocytes. The chain combines TRBV27 with TRBJ1-1, with D perhaps TRBD1 (6 bases). This receptor was identified in a human donor. CDR3 residues: CASSRDHLTGYGVAFF. The DNA for the CDR3 is TGTGCCAGCAGTCGCGATCATCTAACAGGGTATGGCGTGGCTTTCTTT.